This T cell receptor (beta chain) is from a study of a mutant IDH1 vaccine in newly diagnosed glioma. Across the study: Treated patients comprised about 60% males and approximately 38% females, mean age about 40 years. Pretreatment consisted of radiotherapy, temozolomide, or both, with most receiving both.

Study conclusions and caveats: Across multiple MHC alleles, 80% to 95% of patients had vaccine-induced responses. Changes in the top peripheral T cell clonotypes seemingly had no bearing on pseudoprogression.

For this clone: As yet, its antigen is unknown.

Germline trimming cut 2 bases from V and 5 bases from J; bases unmatched to any gene: 5. The CDR3 has 14 residues. The germline V gene has CDR1 SEHNR and CDR2 FQNEAQ (reference sequence). Assay: immunoSEQ multiplex PCR; the TCRdb copy retains only in-frame clones and omits some. The sample lists tens of thousands of clones, approximately 80% occurring once. Time point: baseline, week 1 (first vaccination visit). The treatment denotes: pre-vaccination baseline after standard-of-care therapy. The sequences come from PBMCs, collected from a glioma patient treated with radiotherapy, temozolomide or both. V and J are TRBV7-9 and TRBJ2-7, with 8 nucleotides matching TRBD1. The receptor was derived from a man between 40 and 49 years old with glioma. Some clones in this sample may be carry-over from other donors' samples. CDR3 DNA sequence: TGTGCCAGCAGCTTAATGACAGGGGATAACGAGCAGTACTTC. It codes for CASSLMTGDNEQYF.